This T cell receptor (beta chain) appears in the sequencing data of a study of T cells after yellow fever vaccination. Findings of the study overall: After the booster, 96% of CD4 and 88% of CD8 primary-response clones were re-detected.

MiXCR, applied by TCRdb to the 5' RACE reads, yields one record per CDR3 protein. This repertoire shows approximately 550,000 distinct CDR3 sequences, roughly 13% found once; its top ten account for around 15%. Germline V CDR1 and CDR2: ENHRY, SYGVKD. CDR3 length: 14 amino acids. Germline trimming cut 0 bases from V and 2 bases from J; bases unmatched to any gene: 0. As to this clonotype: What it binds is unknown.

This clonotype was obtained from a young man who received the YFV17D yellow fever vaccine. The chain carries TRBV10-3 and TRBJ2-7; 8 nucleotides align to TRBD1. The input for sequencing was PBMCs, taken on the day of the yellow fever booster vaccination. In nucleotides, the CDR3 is TGTGCCATCAGTGAGTCGACAGGGGCCTACGAGCAGTACTTC. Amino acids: CAISESTGAYEQYF.